In this sample, the clone carrying this TCR beta chain turned up once. Its specificity is unknown. This table comes from immunoSEQ multiplex PCR, and its TCRdb copy is limited to in-frame clones, with some not included. The repertoire holds tens of thousands of clones, with roughly 86% as singletons. The data were taken from a study of identifying expanded T cells in peripheral blood. This CDR3 region has 15 residues. CDR1 is SEHNR and CDR2 is FQNEAQ in the germline V gene (reference sequence). V gave up 5 bases and J gave up 0 bases; unmatched junction bases: 7. Findings of the study overall: Over around two and four weeks, about 15 and 19 clones changed, versus 1.2 between replicates.

The sequencing sample was made of blood. The chain carries TRBV7-9 and TRBJ2-7; the match to TRBD2 covers 7 bases. This sequence was found in a person aged 18 to 75 in good health. CDR3 sequence (DNA): TGTGCCAGCAGCCCCGGGGGAGGGTCCTCCTACGAGCAGTACTTC. Protein product: CASSPGGGSSYEQYF.